Reported below is one T cell receptor beta chain. Its matching antigen is unknown. This entry comes from a study of T cell repertoires in cytomegalovirus infection. About the research overall: Both CMV infection and a matching HLA type were indicated by public TCR beta signatures.

TCRdb fed the reads into MiXCR, producing one record per CDR3 protein. The sample yields about 740,000 distinct CDR3 sequences, 30% to 35% seen once. The material was cultured PBMCs, obtained from culture after CMV antigen stimulation. This TCR was sampled from a human donor in good health (CMV status not recorded). Some clones in this sample may be carry-over from other donors' samples.

In DNA form, the CDR3 reads TGTGCCAGTCGGGACAGGGAAGTTGATGGCTACACCTTC. Translating it yields CASRDREVDGYTF. V and J are TRBV19 and TRBJ1-2; 9 nucleotides line up with TRBD1. J was trimmed by 6 bases and V by 8 bases; bases with no gene match: 7. The CDR3 spans 13 residues. Germline values: CDR1 LNHDA, CDR2 SQIVND (reference sequence).